A single sample gave rise to the 22 T cell receptor beta chains below, sequenced in a study of blood T cell repertoires in COVID-19. TCRdb's table, derived via immunoSEQ multiplex PCR, lists solely in-frame clones and lacks some. The table lists about 160,000 clones, around 83% of them singletons, with 3.6% in the top ten. Material for sequencing was PBMCs or T cells enriched from blood (not recorded which). The receptor set was obtained from a woman aged 45-60 years in a cohort exposed to, infected with or recovered from COVID-19 (not recorded which).

The chain links TRBV5-5 to TRBJ2-2; 10 bases fit TRBD1. Germline V gives CDR1 SGHKS, CDR2 YYEKEE (reference sequence). Trimming at V came to 4 bases and at J to 4 bases, leaving 4 bases not matched to a gene. The length of the CDR3 is 15 residues. The CDR3 nucleotides are TGTGCCAGCAGCCCATGGACAGGGGGCACCGGGGAGCTGTTTTTT. Amino acids: CASSPWTGGTGELFF.

The V and J genes are TRBV29-1 and TRBJ2-3; weak D call: TRBD1 (6 bases). This CDR3 contains 14 residues. Trimming pared 5 bases from V and 1 base from J, leaving 13 bases between. CDR1 and CDR2 (germline): SQVTM, ANQGSEA. CDR3 sequence reads: CSVPRGSGTDTQYF. DNA of the CDR3: TGCAGCGTTCCTAGGGGGTCGGGCACAGATACGCAGTATTTT.

The genes are TRBV11-2 and TRBJ2-5; the D gene is possibly TRBD2 (5 bases). The CDR3 spans 14 residues. Trimming removed 2 bases from V and 4 bases from J, with 11 bases in between. Germline V gene sequence: CDR1 SGHAT, CDR2 FQNNGV. This CDR3 is CASSLFGVGETQYF. The CDR3 DNA is TGTGCCAGCAGCTTATTCGGGGTGGGAGAGACCCAGTACTTC.

The rearrangement joins TRBV7-8 to TRBJ2-6, with 9 bases identical to TRBD1. The length of the CDR3 is 19 residues. CDR1 is SGHVS, CDR2 FQNEAQ, per germline. V trimming: 4 bases; J trimming: 0 bases; junction bases outside the gene matches: 10. CDR3 amino acids: CASSYRGTGSTSGANVLTF. DNA of the CDR3: TGTGCCAGCAGCTATCGGGGGACAGGGTCGACCTCTGGGGCCAACGTCCTGACTTTC.

The chain couples TRBV14 to TRBJ1-1; 7 positions match TRBD1. The length of the CDR3 is 16 residues. Germline V CDR1 and CDR2: SGHDN, FVKESK. The V and J ends lost 4 bases and 1 base, in that order; junction bases with no gene match: 9. The CDR3 here is CASSPYAGTENTEAFF. As DNA, the CDR3 is TGTGCCAGCAGCCCCTACGCCGGGACAGAGAACACTGAAGCTTTCTTT.

The rearrangement joins TRBV14 to TRBJ1-2; D may be TRBD1 (6 bases). Germline V gene sequence: CDR1 SGHDN, CDR2 FVKESK. There are 14 residues in the CDR3. The V gene lost 1 base and the J gene lost 6 bases, with 12 bases spanning the gap. CDR3 amino acids: CASSQVVGGDGYTF. The CDR3 DNA sequence: TGTGCCAGCAGCCAAGTAGTAGGGGGTGATGGCTACACCTTC. The full variable domain, its missing parts supplied by reference TRBV14 and TRBJ1-2, is EAGVTQFPSHSVIEKGQTVTLRCDPISGHDNLYWYRRVMGKEIKFLLHFVKESKQDESGMPNNRFLAERTGGTYSTLKVQPAELEDSGVYFCASSQVVGGDGYTFGSGTRLTVV.

The rearrangement uses TRBV15 and TRBJ2-7, with a possible D match to TRBD1 (8 bases). Germline values: CDR1 LNHNV, CDR2 YYDKDF (reference sequence). This CDR3 has 14 amino acids. Trimming left V 7 bases short and J 1 base short, with 14 bases between. The DNA of the CDR3 is TGTGCCACCAAGCGGGACAGGAATTCCTACGAGCAGTACTTC. Its translation is CATKRDRNSYEQYF. The complete variable domain, with remaining parts taken from reference TRBV15 and TRBJ2-7, reads DAMVIQNPRYQVTQFGKPVTLSCSQTLNHNVMYWYQQKSSQAPKLLFHYYDKDFNNEADTPDNFQSRRPNTSFCFLDIRSPGLGDTAMYLCATKRDRNSYEQYFGPGTRLTVT.

The rearrangement uses TRBV11-2 and TRBJ1-2, with TRBD1 matching over 7 bases. Germline CDR1 SGHAT, CDR2 FQNNGV. V gave up 6 bases and J gave up 7 bases; unmatched junction bases: 11. The CDR3 spans 14 residues. The CDR3 region is CASSWDRDVSGYTF. CDR3 sequence (DNA): TGTGCCAGCAGTTGGGACAGAGATGTCTCTGGCTACACCTTC.

The gene calls are TRBV5-8 and TRBJ1-2; 7 nucleotides agree with TRBD1. CDR1 is SGHTS and CDR2 is YDEGEE in the germline V gene. J gave up 0 bases and V 1 base, and 6 bases lay outside the gene matches. The CDR3 is made up of 16 amino acids. In DNA, the CDR3 is TGTGCCAGCAGCTTGAATTTAGGGGGCGCTAACTATGGCTACACCTTC. This translates into CASSLNLGGANYGYTF. The complete variable domain, with remaining parts taken from reference TRBV5-8 and TRBJ1-2, reads EAGVTQSPTHLIKTRGQQATLRCSPISGHTSVYWYQQALGLGLQFLLWYDEGEERNRGNFPPRFSGRQFPNYSSELNVNALELEDSALYLCASSLNLGGANYGYTFGSGTRLTVV.

The chain carries TRBV5-1 and TRBJ1-1; tentatively, D is TRBD1 (5 bases). Trimming pared 0 bases from V and 4 bases from J, leaving 13 bases between. The CDR3 consists of 15 residues. The V gene's germline CDR1 is SGHRS and CDR2 YFSETQ. For the CDR3, the DNA is TGCGCCAGCAGCTTGGCCACAGGCGGGAGCACTGAAGCTTTCTTT. Translated: CASSLATGGSTEAFF.

This clone has only one observation. The rearrangement uses TRBV28 and TRBJ1-2; perhaps TRBD1 as D (6 bases). Germline assignment: CDR1 MDHEN and CDR2 SYDVKM. Trimming removed 6 bases at V and 8 bases at J, with 19 bases between. This CDR3 is built from 14 residues. DNA of the CDR3: TGTGCCAGCAGACCGACAGGTCCTGGAGAAGGCTACACCTTC. This gives the protein CASRPTGPGEGYTF.

V and J are TRBV4-1 and TRBJ2-2, with 8 bases matching TRBD1. The CDR3 totals 16 residues. CDR1 and CDR2 from the germline V gene are MGHRA and YSYEKL. V lost 3 bases and J lost 2; bases outside the gene matches: 5. The CDR3 reads CASSHSQGANTGELFF. The DNA of the CDR3 is TGCGCCAGCAGCCATTCCCAGGGGGCTAACACCGGGGAGCTGTTTTTT.

The chain employs TRBV3-1 (or the pseudogene TRBV3-2) and TRBJ2-5; TRBD2 matches 11 bases. This CDR3 is 15 amino acids long. Per the germline V gene, CDR1 is LGHDT and CDR2 is YNNKEL (reference sequence). V was clipped by 1 base and J by 3 bases; unmatched bases: 1. The CDR3 DNA follows: TGTGCCAGCAGCCAAGTAGCGGGAGGGAAAGAGACCCAGTACTTC. Its protein is CASSQVAGGKETQYF.

This clone was detected once. The chain carries TRBV2 and TRBJ2-7; 9 bases match TRBD1. Trimming removed 6 bases from V and 5 bases from J; junction bases left unmatched: 11. The CDR3 spans 15 residues. The germline V gene encodes CDR1 SNHLY and CDR2 FYNNEI. The CDR3 reads CASRTGGVRGNEQYF. The CDR3 nucleotides read TGTGCCAGCAGGACAGGGGGGGTGCGCGGTAACGAGCAGTACTTC.

This chain uses TRBV28 with TRBJ1-5; TRBD1 aligns across 7 bases. Germline lookup yields CDR1 MDHEN and CDR2 SYDVKM. J lost 0 bases, V lost 6 bases, and 8 bases had no gene match. The CDR3 totals 16 residues. CDR3 sequence reads: CASSWDRDYSNQPQHF. The CDR3 DNA follows: TGTGCCAGCAGCTGGGACAGAGATTATAGCAATCAGCCCCAGCATTTT.

The rearrangement links TRBV7-9 to TRBJ1-1; D is possibly TRBD1 (5 bases). V lost 3 bases, J lost 4 bases, and 9 bases lay in between. This CDR3 is 13 amino acids long. CDR1 and CDR2 (germline): SEHNR, FQNEAQ (reference sequence). The CDR3 protein is CASSFAGGTEAFF. DNA for the CDR3: TGTGCCAGCAGCTTTGCGGGGGGCACTGAAGCTTTCTTT.

The J gene is TRBJ1-1, the V gene TRBV7-8; D is perhaps TRBD1 (5 bases). Germline values: CDR1 SGHVS, CDR2 FQNEAQ. The V and J ends lost 4 bases and 2 bases respectively, with 17 bases between them. The CDR3 has 16 residues. CDR3 sequence: CASSSSSRQTNTEAFF. CDR3 sequence (DNA): TGTGCCAGCAGCTCCTCCTCACGACAGACTAACACTGAAGCTTTCTTT.

The chain employs TRBV7-6 and TRBJ2-1, with 8 positions matching TRBD1. Germline-derived CDR1 and CDR2 are SGHVS and FNYEAQ. J was trimmed by 6 bases and V by 1 base; bases with no gene match: 8. CDR3 length: 16 amino acids. For the CDR3, the DNA is TGTGCCAGCAGCTTAGATCCGGCCGACAGGGGCAATGAGCAGTTCTTC. This codes for CASSLDPADRGNEQFF.

The chain combines TRBV19 with TRBJ2-1; 7 nucleotides line up with TRBD2. Looked up from germline, CDR1 is LNHDA and CDR2 is SQIVND (reference sequence). The length of the CDR3 is 18 residues. The trim removed 1 base at V and 3 bases at J, leaving 12 bases unmatched. The CDR3 here is CASSIGRAGVMGYNEQFF. The CDR3 nucleotides read TGTGCCAGTAGTATAGGGAGGGCGGGAGTAATGGGCTACAATGAGCAGTTCTTC.

The chain joins TRBV28 to TRBJ2-7, with 10 bases fitting TRBD2. Germline V gene data show CDR1 as MDHEN and CDR2 as SYDVKM. The junction had 6 bases not matched to a gene; V was cut back by 5 bases and J by 2 bases. CDR3 size: 15 residues. The CDR3, as DNA: TGTGCCAGCAGTACGCCTAGCGGGGGAACCTACGAGCAGTACTTC. It translates to CASSTPSGGTYEQYF.

In this sample, this clone turned up once. The V and J genes are TRBV18 and TRBJ1-1; 9 positions agree with TRBD1. V lost 4 bases and J lost 4; bases outside the gene matches: 10. The CDR3 contains 16 residues. Germline CDR1 KGHSH, CDR2 LQKENI. The CDR3 loop is CASSLTLDRGGTEAFF. The CDR3 nucleotides are TGTGCCAGCTCACTGACATTGGACAGGGGAGGCACTGAAGCTTTCTTT. Filled out from reference TRBV18 and TRBJ1-1, the complete variable domain reads NAGVMQNPRHLVRRRGQEARLRCSPMKGHSHVYWYRQLPEEGLKFMVYLQKENIIDESGMPKERFSAEFPKEGPSILRIQQVVRGDSAAYFCASSLTLDRGGTEAFFGQGTRLTVV.

The chain has TRBV28 and TRBJ1-3; a possible D gene is TRBD1 (6 bases). The CDR3 consists of 16 residues. Germline V gene data show CDR1 as MDHEN and CDR2 as SYDVKM. V lost 0 bases to trimming and J lost 3 bases, with 12 bases between them. DNA of the CDR3: TGTGCCAGCAGTTTATGGGTAGGGGACAATGGAAACACCATATATTTT. Its translation is CASSLWVGDNGNTIYF. Filled out from reference TRBV28 and TRBJ1-3, the complete variable domain reads DVKVTQSSRYLVKRTGEKVFLECVQDMDHENMFWYRQDPGLGLRLIYFSYDVKMKEKGDIPEGYSVSREKKERFSLILESASTNQTSMYLCASSLWVGDNGNTIYFGEGSWLTVV.